These T cell receptor beta chains were read from a single sample in a study of blood T cell repertoires in COVID-19. TCRdb's copy holds only in-frame clones and misses some; the assay was immunoSEQ multiplex PCR. The sample includes approximately 200,000 clones, approximately 90% seen only once; the top ten take 1.5% to 2%. The sequencing sample was made of peripheral blood. These receptors all come from a man between 70 and 80 years old with acute or convalescent COVID-19. The CDR3 runs from the conserved cysteine through the conserved F or W. The order of the fields is D gene, J gene, clone size, V gene, CDR3 protein, CDR3 DNA. The D gene is left open where the match is weak. Clone sizes are given selectively: once, few, many, or a class where the clone is expanded.

>TRBD2|TRBJ2-2|-|TRBV19
CASSRNGLAGGFTGELFF
TGTGCCAGTAGTAGGAACGGACTAGCGGGAGGATTCACCGGGGAGCTGTTTTTT
>-|TRBJ2-7|-|TRBV28
CASSPRGEASYEQYF
TGTGCCAGCAGTCCCAGGGGAGAGGCCTCCTACGAGCAGTACTTC
>-|TRBJ1-2|-|TRBV25-1
CASSRQNYGYTF
TGTGCCAGCAGTAGACAGAACTATGGCTACACCTTC
>TRBD1|TRBJ1-5|-|TRBV15
CATSRGRQGVWSNQPQHF
TGTGCCACCAGCAGAGGAAGACAGGGGGTGTGGAGCAATCAGCCCCAGCATTTT
>-|TRBJ2-7|-|TRBV28
CASSPNPLGGGYEQYF
TGTGCCAGCAGCCCTAATCCCCTAGGGGGAGGGTACGAGCAGTACTTC
>TRBD1|TRBJ2-1|few|TRBV2
CASSAGTEYNEQFF
TGTGCCAGCAGTGCCGGGACAGAGTACAATGAGCAGTTCTTC
>TRBD1|TRBJ2-5|-|TRBV20-1
CSASMGQVLETQYF
TGCAGTGCTAGTATGGGACAGGTTTTAGAGACCCAGTACTTC
>-|TRBJ1-1|-|TRBV6-6
CASSYQQPPNAEAFF
TGTGCCAGCAGTTATCAACAGCCCCCGAACGCTGAAGCTTTCTTT
>-|TRBJ1-6|-|TRBV7-8
CASSKGGGSPLHF
TGTGCCAGCAGCAAAGGGGGGGGTTCACCCCTCCACTTT
>TRBD1|TRBJ1-4|-|TRBV2
CASSARRGREKLFF
TGTGCCAGCAGTGCAAGGAGGGGGCGAGAAAAACTGTTTTTT
>TRBD2|TRBJ2-3|-|TRBV7-3
CASSLRGLAGVTGTDTQYF
TGTGCCAGCAGCTTAAGGGGACTAGCGGGAGTGACGGGGACAGATACGCAGTATTTT
>TRBD1|TRBJ1-6|-|TRBV23-1
CASSQLPGGGGNSPLHF
TGCGCCAGCAGTCAATTACCAGGGGGAGGTGGCAATTCACCCCTCCACTTT
>TRBD1|TRBJ2-1|-|TRBV28
CASRETGTVYNEQFF
TGTGCCAGCAGGGAAACCGGGACAGTTTACAATGAGCAGTTCTTC
>TRBD2|TRBJ2-2|-|TRBV27
CASSSSGRGELFF
TGTGCCAGCAGTTCTAGCGGGAGGGGGGAGCTGTTTTTT
>TRBD2|TRBJ2-7|-|TRBV9
CASSVAAGGIYEQYF
TGTGCCAGCAGCGTTGCGGCGGGAGGGATCTACGAGCAGTACTTC
>-|TRBJ1-5|many|TRBV10-2
CASSGREIQPQHF
TGCGCCAGCAGCGGCAGGGAAATTCAGCCCCAGCATTTT
>TRBD1|TRBJ2-2|-|TRBV3-1/TRBV3-2
CASSRGTGAGELFF
TGTGCCAGCAGCCGTGGGACAGGAGCCGGGGAGCTGTTTTTT
>-|TRBJ1-1|-|TRBV12-3/TRBV12-4
CASSLEMNTEAFF
TGTGCCAGCAGCCTAGAGATGAACACTGAAGCTTTCTTT
>-|TRBJ1-2|once|TRBV18
CASSLLSTMNYGYTF
TGTGCCAGCTCACTATTATCAACAATGAACTATGGCTACACCTTC
>TRBD2|TRBJ2-1|-|TRBV28
CASSQPGLAGGWNEQFF
TGTGCCAGCAGCCAACCGGGACTAGCGGGAGGGTGGAATGAGCAGTTCTTC
>TRBD2|TRBJ2-1|once|TRBV7-2
CASSLWTSGRANEQFF
TGTGCCAGCAGCTTATGGACTAGCGGGAGGGCCAATGAGCAGTTCTTC
>TRBD2|TRBJ2-5|few|TRBV5-1
CASSLGTSGNQETQYF
TGCGCCAGCAGCCTCGGGACTAGCGGGAACCAAGAGACCCAGTACTTC
>TRBD2|TRBJ2-1|-|TRBV3-1/TRBV3-2
CASSKSGTSYNEQFF
TGTGCCAGCTCAAAATCCGGGACTAGCTACAATGAGCAGTTCTTC
>-|TRBJ2-1|-|TRBV2
CASRSNSGGNEQFF
TGTGCCAGCAGGTCCAACAGTGGGGGGAATGAGCAGTTCTTC
>TRBD1|TRBJ2-1|-|TRBV19
CASRPGQYNEQFF
TGTGCCAGTAGACCGGGACAGTACAATGAGCAGTTCTTC
>-|TRBJ1-1|-|TRBV4-3
CASSQERGLKAEAFF
TGCGCCAGCAGCCAAGAAAGGGGGTTGAAGGCTGAAGCTTTCTTT
>-|TRBJ1-2|-|TRBV12-3/TRBV12-4
CASSSQAHYGYTF
TGTGCCAGCAGTTCGCAGGCCCACTATGGCTACACCTTC
>TRBD2|TRBJ2-5|-|TRBV3-1/TRBV3-2
CASSQGGASGIKTQYF
TGTGCCAGCAGCCAAGGAGGGGCTAGCGGGATCAAGACCCAGTACTTC
>-|TRBJ1-6|-|TRBV5-5
CASSLADSSPLHF
TGTGCCAGCAGCTTGGCAGACAGTTCACCCCTCCACTTT
>TRBD2|TRBJ2-1|-|TRBV4-1
CASSRRTSGRESSYNEQFF
TGCGCCAGCAGCCGTCGGACTAGCGGGAGAGAGAGCTCCTACAATGAGCAGTTCTTC
>TRBD1|TRBJ2-7|-|TRBV7-9
CASSLLGTGGLRSHEQYF
TGTGCCAGCAGCTTACTAGGGACAGGGGGCCTTAGAAGCCACGAGCAGTACTTC
>TRBD2|TRBJ2-5|once|TRBV6-2/TRBV6-3
CASSSPRTSGMETQYF
TGTGCCAGCAGTTCCCCCAGGACTAGCGGGATGGAGACCCAGTACTTC
>-|TRBJ2-1|-|TRBV4-2
CASSQAGDNEQFF
TGTGCCAGCAGCCAAGCGGGAGACAATGAGCAGTTCTTC
>-|TRBJ1-3|-|TRBV5-1
CASSSQQGHSGNTIYF
TGCGCCAGCAGCTCACAACAGGGACACTCTGGAAACACCATATATTTT
>-|TRBJ2-1|-|TRBV11-2
CASRPTGLTYNEQFF
TGTGCCAGCAGGCCGACGGGACTTACTTACAATGAGCAGTTCTTC
>-|TRBJ2-7|-|TRBV24-1
CATSDPRWANEQYF
TGTGCCACCAGTGACCCCCGGTGGGCTAACGAGCAGTACTTC
>-|TRBJ2-1|-|TRBV5-4
CASSLIHSSYNEQFF
TGTGCCAGCAGCCTAATTCATAGCTCCTACAATGAGCAGTTCTTC
>TRBD2|TRBJ2-7|-|TRBV6-5
CASRPAPAGFYEQYF
TGTGCCAGCAGACCGGCTCCAGCGGGGTTCTACGAGCAGTACTTC
>TRBD2|TRBJ2-1|-|TRBV19
CASNLGTSVRDNEQFF
TGTGCCAGTAATCTAGGGACTAGCGTTCGTGACAATGAGCAGTTCTTC
>TRBD1|TRBJ1-1|-|TRBV4-1
CASRKTKGAVGNTEAFF
TGCGCCAGCAGGAAAACGAAGGGGGCCGTCGGGAACACTGAAGCTTTCTTT
>TRBD1|TRBJ1-4|-|TRBV19
CASSLGQGRNEKLFF
TGTGCCAGTAGTTTGGGACAGGGACGGAATGAAAAACTGTTTTTT
>TRBD2|TRBJ2-1|-|TRBV5-1
CASSGGLAFSDEQFF
TGCGCCAGCAGTGGGGGACTAGCGTTTTCGGATGAGCAGTTCTTC
>-|TRBJ2-3|-|TRBV19
CASSIGTRLAQDTQYF
TGTGCCAGTAGTATAGGTACTCGACTTGCGCAAGATACGCAGTATTTT
>-|TRBJ1-4|-|TRBV6-5
CASSYSWGRINEKLFF
TGTGCCAGCAGTTACTCCTGGGGCCGGATTAATGAAAAACTGTTTTTT
>TRBD2|TRBJ2-1|once|TRBV6-2/TRBV6-3
CASSLAGAGYNEQFF
TGTGCCAGCAGTTTAGCGGGAGCGGGCTACAATGAGCAGTTCTTC
>-|TRBJ1-6|-|TRBV28
CASSQRAAKGSPLHF
TGTGCCAGCTCTCAGAGGGCAGCGAAAGGCTCACCCCTCCACTTT
>-|TRBJ2-7|-|TRBV7-9
CASSSKTRSYEQYF
TGTGCCAGCAGCTCTAAGACAAGATCCTACGAGCAGTACTTC
>-|TRBJ1-2|few|TRBV3-1/TRBV3-2
CASSQGGANYGYTF
TGTGCCAGCAGCCAAGGGGGGGCTAACTATGGCTACACCTTC
>-|TRBJ2-1|-|TRBV9
CASSVDIGAEQFF
TGTGCCAGCAGCGTAGACATAGGGGCTGAGCAGTTCTTC
>-|TRBJ2-2|-|TRBV29-1
CSVESRGTGELFF
TGCAGCGTTGAGAGTCGGGGCACCGGGGAGCTGTTTTTT
>-|TRBJ2-3|-|TRBV19
CASSILTADTQYF
TGTGCCAGTAGTATCCTAACCGCAGATACGCAGTATTTT
>TRBD2|TRBJ2-3|-|TRBV9
CASNPGLAGGADTQYF
TGTGCCAGCAACCCGGGACTAGCGGGAGGAGCAGATACGCAGTATTTT
>-|TRBJ2-5|once|TRBV27
CASNAQGKQETQYF
TGTGCCAGCAACGCCCAGGGAAAGCAAGAGACCCAGTACTTC
>-|TRBJ1-5|-|TRBV5-1
CASSLNGQNDQPQHF
TGCGCCAGCAGCTTGAATGGACAGAACGATCAGCCCCAGCATTTT
>TRBD1|TRBJ1-5|-|TRBV2
CASNEQGASQPQHF
TGTGCCAGCAACGAACAGGGGGCATCTCAGCCCCAGCATTTT
>TRBD1|TRBJ1-6|-|TRBV18
CASSQDRVNSPLHF
TGTGCCAGCTCACAGGACAGGGTTAATTCACCCCTCCACTTT
>TRBD1|TRBJ1-6|-|TRBV6-5
CASSYRQGRYSPLHF
TGTGCCAGCAGTTACAGACAGGGCCGTTATTCACCCCTCCACTTT